Each of the 17 T cell receptor beta chains below was sequenced from the same sample in a study of shared clonotypes between healthy human individuals (dated by TCRdb to 2018 to 2021). Library preparation used the immunoSEQ multiplex PCR assay. TCRdb holds this immuneACCESS table with in-frame rearrangements only. Some clones are missing; in checked studies, unresolved V genes explain under half, and the rest has no known cause. The sample includes about 1,500,000 clones, with around 95% observed a single time. The ten largest clonotypes hold roughly 1.2% of the sample. The sequenced sample was naive CD4+ T cells sorted from blood. In the paper's terms, the cell subset or site label means: CD45RA+ positively selected. Source of these receptors: a man aged 25-45 years in good health.

This clone was recorded once. The chain has TRBV4-3 and TRBJ2-7, with a tentative D call TRBD2 (6 bases). The germline V gene encodes CDR1 LGHNA and CDR2 YSLEER. V dropped 0 bases and J dropped 0 bases, with 18 bases sitting between them. The CDR3 length is 18 residues. This CDR3 reads CASSQESDLRDPSYEQYF. The CDR3 bases are TGCGCCAGCAGCCAAGAAAGTGATCTGCGGGATCCCTCCTACGAGCAGTACTTC.

V gene TRBV19 combines with J gene TRBJ2-3, with 9 nucleotides matching TRBD1. The CDR3 is made up of 14 amino acids. CDR1 is LNHDA, CDR2 SQIVND, per germline (reference sequence). V was clipped by 6 bases and J by 2 bases; unmatched bases: 3. The CDR3 DNA reads as TGTGCCAGTAGCCGGACAGGGGACACAGATACGCAGTATTTT. Amino acids: CASSRTGDTDTQYF.

The rearrangement uses TRBV5-6 and TRBJ2-5, with D possibly being TRBD1 (6 bases). Germline CDR1 SGHDT, CDR2 YYEEEE. The CDR3 has 17 residues. V shed 3 bases and J shed 14 bases, with 32 bases lying between them. This CDR3 is CASSSPGRWGDPGALYF. The DNA of the CDR3 is TGTGCCAGCAGCTCCCCGGGACGGTGGGGAGACCCAGGGGCACTATACTTC.

The chain links TRBV28 to TRBJ2-7; maybe TRBD1 (6 bases). The germline V gene has CDR1 MDHEN and CDR2 SYDVKM. V was shortened by 1 base and J by 5 bases, with 24 bases between the two germline ends. This CDR3 comprises 18 residues. The CDR3 DNA is TGTGCCAGCAGTTTATACCTGGCTCCCGGGGCAGGGGTTAACGAGCAGTACTTC. Protein sequence: CASSLYLAPGAGVNEQYF.

The CDR3 loop is CASSLGTGLGNQPQHF. The CDR3 DNA reads as TGCGCCAGCAGCTTAGGTACAGGGTTGGGCAATCAGCCCCAGCATTTT. The rearrangement joins TRBV5-1 to TRBJ1-5; D might be TRBD1 (6 bases). Germline loops: CDR1 SGHRS, CDR2 YFSETQ. CDR3 length: 16 residues. V was cut by 2 bases and J by 2 bases, with 14 bases left in between. Full variable domain (missing parts from reference TRBV5-1 and TRBJ1-5): KAGVTQTPRYLIKTRGQQVTLSCSPISGHRSVSWYQQTPGQGLQFLFEYFSETQRNKGNFPGRFSGRQFSNSRSEMNVSTLELGDSALYLCASSLGTGLGNQPQHFGDGTRLSIL.

The rearrangement uses TRBV11-2 and TRBJ2-2, with TRBD1 matching over 8 bases. Germline CDR1 is SGHAT and CDR2 is FQNNGV. J lost 4 bases, V lost 5 bases, and 9 bases had no gene match. CDR3 length: 16 amino acids. DNA of the CDR3: TGTGCCAGCAGCCAATACAGGGGGACGAGCACCGGGGAGCTGTTTTTT. Translating it yields CASSQYRGTSTGELFF.

The chain joins TRBV19 to TRBJ1-1; D remains unclear. The CDR3 contains 13 residues. From germline, CDR1 is LNHDA and CDR2 SQIVND (reference sequence). Between the trimmed V and J ends, which lost 4 bases and 3 bases, there was a span of 9 bases. The CDR3 here is CASSSWRDTEAFF. The CDR3 DNA sequence: TGTGCCAGTAGTAGTTGGAGGGACACTGAAGCTTTCTTT.

The rearrangement joins TRBV5-6 to TRBJ2-3; 11 bases map to TRBD2. The CDR3 is 16 amino acids. V shed 0 bases, J shed 4 bases, and the junction held 4 bases outside the gene matches. Per germline, CDR1 SGHDT and CDR2 YYEEEE. CDR3 sequence: CASSLALAGGPDTQYF. The CDR3 DNA is TGTGCCAGCAGCTTGGCCTTAGCGGGAGGGCCAGATACGCAGTATTTT. Complete variable domain (other parts from reference TRBV5-6 and TRBJ2-3): DAGVTQSPTHLIKTRGQQVTLRCSPKSGHDTVSWYQQALGQGPQFIFQYYEEEERQRGNFPDRFSGHQFPNYSSELNVNALLLGDSALYLCASSLALAGGPDTQYFGPGTRLTVL.

The CDR3 sequence is CSVRQGLDTQYF. The DNA of the CDR3 is TGCAGCGTACGGCAGGGGTTGGATACGCAGTATTTT. This chain joins TRBV29-1 and TRBJ2-3; D perhaps matches TRBD1 (6 bases). V was cut by 6 bases and J by 6 bases, with 13 bases left in between. Germline loops: CDR1 SQVTM, CDR2 ANQGSEA. The length of the CDR3 is 12 residues.

The chain couples TRBV5-1 to TRBJ1-4; the D gene is possibly TRBD1 (6 bases). Germline assignment: CDR1 SGHRS and CDR2 YFSETQ. V lost 0 bases to trimming and J lost 7 bases, with 16 bases between them. The CDR3 loop spans 16 amino acids. CDR3 sequence (DNA): TGCGCCAGCAGCTTGGGACTTATGGGGGGCGGTGAAAAACTGTTTTTT. Translation gives CASSLGLMGGGEKLFF. The whole variable domain, filled in from reference TRBV5-1 and TRBJ1-4, reads KAGVTQTPRYLIKTRGQQVTLSCSPISGHRSVSWYQQTPGQGLQFLFEYFSETQRNKGNFPGRFSGRQFSNSRSEMNVSTLELGDSALYLCASSLGLMGGGEKLFFGSGTQLSVL.

This clone was observed once. The V call is TRBV5-1, the J call TRBJ2-3, with 9 bases fitting TRBD1. CDR1 and CDR2 (germline): SGHRS, YFSETQ. The J segment lost 2 bases and the V segment lost 1 base, leaving 5 bases of the junction unmatched. The CDR3 has 16 residues. Written as DNA, the CDR3 is TGCGCCAGCAGCTTGCGGGGACAGGGACCCACAGATACGCAGTATTTT. It is translated as CASSLRGQGPTDTQYF.

The rearrangement joins TRBV4-3 to TRBJ2-1; D possibly corresponds to TRBD2 (5 bases). From germline, CDR1 is LGHNA and CDR2 YSLEER. This CDR3 comprises 14 residues. Trimming took off 0 bases at V and 8 bases at J, with 11 bases between the two ends. CDR3 sequence reads: CASSQELAGDEQFF. For the CDR3, the DNA is TGCGCCAGCAGCCAAGAGTTGGCGGGCGATGAGCAGTTCTTC.

The V and J genes are TRBV12-5 and TRBJ2-6; D gene unclear. The CDR3 covers 13 residues. CDR1 is LGHNT and CDR2 is FRNRAP in the germline V gene. V gave up 8 bases and J gave up 2 bases, with 7 bases separating them. CDR3 DNA: TGTGCTAGTTCGGCGGCTGGGGCCAACGTCCTGACTTTC. This encodes CASSAAGANVLTF.

The gene calls are TRBV7-9 and TRBJ2-3, with 7 nucleotides matching TRBD1. CDR3 length: 13 residues. V gave up 5 bases and J gave up 4 bases; unmatched junction bases: 3. CDR1 SEHNR and CDR2 FQNEAQ come from the germline V gene (reference sequence). CDR3 protein: CASSLDRSDTQYF. In nucleotides, the CDR3 is TGTGCCAGCAGCCTGGACAGGTCAGATACGCAGTATTTT.

V usage is TRBV7-9 and J usage is TRBJ2-1; TRBD2 is a possible D gene (6 bases). This CDR3 spans 18 amino acids. Trimming took 2 bases from V and 4 from J, leaving 21 bases between them. Germline-derived CDR1 and CDR2 are SEHNR and FQNEAQ (reference sequence). The CDR3 DNA reads as TGTGCCAGCAGCTTAACGGGGGTGTCTAGGGGCAGGTACAATGAGCAGTTCTTC. Translating it yields CASSLTGVSRGRYNEQFF.

The CDR3, as DNA: TGTGCCAGCAGTTACACCACAAGCAGCAATCAGCCCCAGCATTTT. This encodes CASSYTTSSNQPQHF. The chain has TRBV6-6 and TRBJ1-5; D is unclear. CDR1 and CDR2 (germline): MNHNY, SVGAGI (reference sequence). CDR3 length: 15 amino acids. Trimming stripped 2 bases from V and 1 base from J, with 9 bases between.

The chain links TRBV6-5 to TRBJ2-7; a weak D match, TRBD2 (6 bases). CDR3 length: 14 residues. V lost 7 bases to trimming and J lost 2 bases, with 15 bases between them. CDR1 and CDR2 from the germline V gene are MNHEY and SVGAGI. The CDR3 DNA is TGTGCCAGCACCCGAGCCTCGGGGGCCTACGAGCAGTACTTC. Its translation: CASTRASGAYEQYF.